Shown below are 3 T cell receptor beta chains from a single sample sequenced in a study of cytomegalovirus exposure and HLA in healthy donors listed by TCRdb under 2017. The library was generated by the immunoSEQ multiplex PCR assay. For the multiplex PCR, a mixture combining 60 forward primers for TCR Vbeta segments and 13 reverse primers for TCR Jbeta segments was used. TCRdb holds this immuneACCESS table with in-frame rearrangements only. Some clones are missing; in checked studies, unresolved V genes explain under half, and the rest has no known cause. Within this sample are 140,000 or so clones, with approximately 82% of them counted one time only. Of the sample, roughly 9.9% is held by the ten largest clones. Sequencing was carried out using PBMCs. All receptors come from an older woman in good health and CMV-seropositive.

The chain recombines TRBV6-5 with TRBJ1-3; D remains unclear. With 6 bases removed from V and 1 base from J, the gap between germline ends came to 13 bases. Germline V gene sequence: CDR1 MNHEY, CDR2 SVGAGI. This CDR3 has 15 residues. Written as DNA, the CDR3 is TGTGCCAGCAGAGCGGTCTCGCTTTCTGGAAACACCATATATTTT. This gives the protein CASRAVSLSGNTIYF.

V is TRBV7-8 and J is TRBJ1-5; D is unclear. Trimming shortened V by 5 bases and J by 2 bases, and 19 bases separated the two germline ends. The CDR3 runs to 17 residues. Germline V gives CDR1 SGHVS, CDR2 FQNEAQ. The CDR3, as DNA: TGTGCCAGCAGCGCTAGCTGGACCCCTCAGGGCAATCAGCCCCAGCATTTT. Translation gives CASSASWTPQGNQPQHF.

This clone was counted a few times. The chain employs TRBV30 and TRBJ1-4; tentative D call: TRBD1 (5 bases). Looked up from germline, CDR1 is GTSNPN and CDR2 is SVGIG (reference sequence). The CDR3 contains 13 residues. The DNA of the CDR3 is TGTGCTATGAAGGGACTCTATGGGGAAAAACTGTTTTTT. It codes for CAMKGLYGEKLFF. The full variable domain, its missing parts supplied by reference TRBV30 and TRBJ1-4, is SQTIHQWPATLVQPVGSPLSLECTVEGTSNPNLYWYRQAAGRGLQLLFYSVGIGQISSEVPQNLSASRPQDRQFILSSKKLLLSDSGFYLCAMKGLYGEKLFFGSGTQLSVL.